These T cell receptor beta chains were read from a single sample in a study of spatial heterogeneity in lung cancer. MiXCR was run by TCRdb on the 5' RACE reads, yielding one entry per CDR3 protein. The sample shows more than 80,000 distinct CDR3 sequences, 12% of them seen only once. The source material was PBMCs, sampled at surgery. The receptor set was obtained from a male donor with early-stage non-small cell lung cancer. CDR3s leave out the opening cysteine and the closing phenylalanine or tryptophan. Each record gives: CDR3 protein, V gene, J gene, D gene, clone size. The D gene is left open where the match is weak. The size entry is marked missing in some rows and otherwise reads once, few, many or a size class.

CDR3: ATRGLAGDTHNEQF
V: TRBV23-1
J: TRBJ2-1
D: TRBD2
size: .

CDR3: ASSLNSGGRDTQY
V: TRBV28
J: TRBJ2-3
D: TRBD2
size: few

CDR3: ASSFTVGFSYNEQF
V: TRBV27
J: TRBJ2-1
D: .
size: .

CDR3: ATSDPPYNEQF
V: TRBV24-1
J: TRBJ2-1
D: .
size: many

CDR3: ASSVVGNSYEQY
V: TRBV9
J: TRBJ2-7
D: .
size: .

CDR3: ASSLGAGTGYGYT
V: TRBV5-1
J: TRBJ1-2
D: TRBD1
size: .

CDR3: ASSLLGFYEQY
V: TRBV12-3/TRBV12-4
J: TRBJ2-7
D: .
size: many

CDR3: ASTEMVLKGLNTEAF
V: TRBV7-9
J: TRBJ1-1
D: .
size: few

CDR3: ASSVRPPGQGEETQY
V: TRBV9
J: TRBJ2-5
D: TRBD1
size: few

CDR3: ASSNPGSGNQPQH
V: TRBV28
J: TRBJ1-5
D: .
size: .